The 24 T cell receptor beta chains given below trace back to one sample, sequenced in a study of T cells in localized non-small cell lung cancer. TCRdb's copy holds only in-frame clones and misses some; the assay was immunoSEQ multiplex PCR. This sample carries about 39,000 clones, about 85% of them seen once, and the ten largest clones take approximately 35%. Sequencing used PBMCs, obtained before any cancer treatment. These receptors were collected from a woman aged 35-75 years with stage II squamous cell lung carcinoma.

The chain combines TRBV6-6 with TRBJ2-2, with TRBD1 matching over 7 bases. Trimming took 2 bases from V and 3 from J; bases not matched to a gene: 3. CDR1 MNHNY and CDR2 SVGAGI come from the germline V gene (reference sequence). The CDR3 totals 15 residues. The CDR3 spells CASSYGQAYTGELFF. CDR3 coding DNA: TGTGCCAGCAGTTACGGACAGGCTTACACCGGGGAGCTGTTTTTT.

The CDR3, as DNA: TGTGCCAGCAGTGAATGGGGGGGGAGGCAAGAGACCCAGTACTTC. This gives the protein CASSEWGGRQETQYF. J is TRBJ2-5 and V is TRBV25-1; 7 bases map to TRBD2. V dropped 1 base and J dropped 2; count of bases not matched to a gene: 4. The CDR3 totals 15 residues. Germline loops: CDR1 MGHDK, CDR2 SYGVNS.

The V and J genes are TRBV4-3 and TRBJ1-2; D uncertain. The CDR3 has 13 amino acids. Germline values: CDR1 LGHNA, CDR2 YSLEER. The ends were cut back, 0 bases at V and 8 bases at J, with 10 bases in the middle. The chain's CDR3 is CASSQDVRRGYTF. CDR3 coding DNA: TGCGCCAGCAGCCAAGATGTCCGAAGGGGCTACACCTTC.

The V gene is TRBV14, the J gene TRBJ2-6, with D possibly matching TRBD1 (6 bases). Germline-derived CDR1 and CDR2 are SGHDN and FVKESK. The CDR3 covers 16 residues. Trimming left V 4 bases short and J 0 bases short, with 10 bases between. CDR3 bases: TGTGCCAGCAGCCGGGACACTAGCTCTGGGGCCAACGTCCTGACTTTC. This translates into CASSRDTSSGANVLTF.

The genes are TRBV19 and TRBJ2-5; TRBD1 matches at 8 bases. V trimming: 6 bases; J trimming: 7 bases; junction bases outside the gene matches: 10. The germline CDR1 and CDR2 sequences are LNHDA and SQIVND (reference sequence). The CDR3 totals 14 residues. CDR3 coding DNA: TGTGCCAGTAGCCTTATGACAGGGGAAGGGACCCAGTACTTC. Translating it yields CASSLMTGEGTQYF.

The chain carries TRBV28 and TRBJ1-3; weak D call: TRBD1 (6 bases). V gave up 7 bases and J gave up 3 bases, with 22 bases separating them. Germline CDR1 reads MDHEN; CDR2 reads SYDVKM. This CDR3 comprises 17 residues. This CDR3 reads CASTLPLGGGDGNTIYF. The CDR3 coding sequence is TGTGCCAGCACCTTACCCTTAGGGGGGGGAGATGGAAACACCATATATTTT.

The J gene is TRBJ2-1, the V gene TRBV12-5, with no clear D. There are 11 residues in the CDR3. The germline V gene has CDR1 LGHNT and CDR2 FRNRAP. V was shortened by 8 bases and J by 9 bases, with 11 bases between the two germline ends. The DNA of the CDR3 is TGTGCTAGTAGCAGAACGGGTGAGCAGTTCTTC. This gives the protein CASSRTGEQFF.

The chain links TRBV18 to TRBJ2-3; D ambiguous. The germline gives CDR1 KGHSH, CDR2 LQKENI. The CDR3 consists of 12 residues. V dropped 2 bases and J dropped 1 base, with 1 base sitting between them. The CDR3 here is CASSPGTDTQYF. For the CDR3, the DNA is TGTGCCAGCTCACCAGGCACAGATACGCAGTATTTT.

The chain carries TRBV11-2 and TRBJ2-5; 8 bases are shared with TRBD1. The CDR3 has 14 amino acids. After removal of 3 bases from V and 5 bases from J, the junction contained 5 bases not matched to a gene. Germline CDR1 SGHAT, CDR2 FQNNGV. The CDR3, as DNA: TGTGCCAGCAGCTTCCAGGGGGCAAGGGAGACCCAGTACTTC. Encoded protein: CASSFQGARETQYF.

V usage is TRBV7-3 and J usage is TRBJ2-6; no clear D gene. Deletions cut 4 bases from V and 1 base from J, with 11 bases between. Germline V gene lookup returns CDR1 SGHTA and CDR2 FQGTGA. This CDR3 has 16 amino acids. The CDR3 is CASSYQPMSGANVLTF. The CDR3 nucleotides read TGTGCCAGCAGCTACCAGCCAATGTCTGGGGCCAACGTCCTGACTTTC.

This rearrangement joins TRBV6-5 to TRBJ2-7; D possibly uses TRBD1 or TRBD2 (5 bases each). The CDR3 loop spans 12 amino acids. Trimming pared 6 bases from V and 11 bases from J, leaving 17 bases between. CDR1 and CDR2 (germline): MNHEY, SVGAGI. In DNA, the CDR3 is TGTGCCAGCAGCTCCCCGGGGCTTCGCGAGTACGTC. Translating it yields CASSSPGLREYV.

The gene calls are TRBV14 and TRBJ1-5, with unresolved D. Trimming took off 1 base at V and 0 bases at J, with 13 bases between the two ends. This CDR3 has 17 residues. Germline loops: CDR1 SGHDN, CDR2 FVKESK. The CDR3 coding sequence is TGTGCCAGCAGCCAAGTGGGCAGAGTCTATAGCAATCAGCCCCAGCATTTT. This encodes CASSQVGRVYSNQPQHF.

This clone was detected a few times. The rearrangement joins TRBV5-1 to TRBJ2-5; 9 bases match TRBD2. The germline V gene encodes CDR1 SGHRS and CDR2 YFSETQ. This CDR3 comprises 16 residues. Germline trimming cut 2 bases from V and 5 bases from J; bases unmatched to any gene: 10. The DNA for the CDR3 is TGCGCCAGCAGCTTCGGCGTTAGCGGGGGAGTGGAGACCCAGTACTTC. It codes for CASSFGVSGGVETQYF.

Only a few counts were recorded for this clone. The chain links TRBV5-6 to TRBJ2-2; D not resolved. V was clipped by 2 bases and J by 0 bases, with 8 bases between them. Germline lookup yields CDR1 SGHDT and CDR2 YYEEEE. The CDR3 contains 15 residues. CDR3 region: CASSFYGPNTGELFF. CDR3 DNA sequence: TGTGCCAGCAGCTTCTACGGCCCGAACACCGGGGAGCTGTTTTTT. Using reference TRBV5-6 and TRBJ2-2 for the parts outside the CDR3, the full variable domain is DAGVTQSPTHLIKTRGQQVTLRCSPKSGHDTVSWYQQALGQGPQFIFQYYEEEERQRGNFPDRFSGHQFPNYSSELNVNALLLGDSALYLCASSFYGPNTGELFFGEGSRLTVL.

This chain links TRBV18 with TRBJ1-3; 8 bases map to TRBD1. The germline gives CDR1 KGHSH, CDR2 LQKENI. Trimming at V came to 6 bases and at J to 0 bases, leaving 7 bases not matched to a gene. This CDR3 has 16 residues. The CDR3 protein is CASSGTGDSSGNTIYF. The CDR3 nucleotides read TGTGCCAGCTCCGGGACAGGCGACAGCTCTGGAAACACCATATATTTT.

The chain has TRBV5-4 and TRBJ1-1; D perhaps matches TRBD1 (6 bases). Trimming removed 4 bases from V and 7 bases from J, with 11 bases in between. Germline V CDR1 and CDR2: SGHNT, YYREEE (reference sequence). The CDR3 sequence is 12 residues long. The CDR3 loop reads CASSAGGREAFF. The CDR3 nucleotides are TGTGCCAGCAGCGCCGGGGGGCGTGAAGCTTTCTTT.

The genes are TRBV5-4 and TRBJ1-1; 8 bases match TRBD1. Germline trimming cut 3 bases from V and 4 bases from J; bases unmatched to any gene: 14. The V gene's germline CDR1 is SGHNT and CDR2 YYREEE (reference sequence). The CDR3 is 17 amino acids. Here the CDR3 DNA reads TGTGCCAGCAGCTCCGGACAGGGAGGGAGGGCCGGCACTGAAGCTTTCTTT. As protein: CASSSGQGGRAGTEAFF.

This chain uses TRBV28 with TRBJ1-3; 8 bases match TRBD1. The CDR3 spans 17 residues. V dropped 2 bases and J dropped 0; count of bases not matched to a gene: 6. Germline values: CDR1 MDHEN, CDR2 SYDVKM. The CDR3 region is CASSLIGGTGSGNTIYF. The DNA of the CDR3 is TGTGCCAGCAGTTTAATAGGCGGGACAGGCTCTGGAAACACCATATATTTT.

The V and J genes are TRBV15 and TRBJ1-2; no clear D. The V gene's germline CDR1 is LNHNV and CDR2 YYDKDF (reference sequence). This CDR3 has 15 amino acids. The V and J ends lost 5 bases and 4 bases respectively, with 17 bases between them. Written as DNA, the CDR3 is TGTGCCACCAGCCTATATCCAGCAAACCTCTATGGCTACACCTTC. Encoded protein: CATSLYPANLYGYTF.

This clone was picked up a small number of times. The V call is TRBV7-2, the J call TRBJ2-3; 7 bases map to TRBD2. The CDR3 contains 16 residues. Germline assignment: CDR1 SGHTA and CDR2 FQGNSA. J was trimmed by 3 bases and V by 1 base; bases with no gene match: 7. CDR3 DNA sequence: TGTGCCAGCAGCTTAGGGTGGGCGCGGGGGACAGATACGCAGTATTTT. Translating gives CASSLGWARGTDTQYF.

This clone was counted only a few times. The gene calls are TRBV29-1 and TRBJ1-1, with D unresolved. The CDR3 is 13 amino acids. V lost 3 bases and J 0 bases, leaving 8 bases between the germline ends. Germline CDR1 SQVTM, CDR2 ANQGSEA. Written as DNA, the CDR3 is TGCAGCGTTGAGATCGGAATGAACACTGAAGCTTTCTTT. Its translation is CSVEIGMNTEAFF.

The V call is TRBV7-9, the J call TRBJ1-1; no clear D. The germline gives CDR1 SEHNR, CDR2 FQNEAQ (reference sequence). Trimming took 3 bases from V and 0 from J, leaving 8 bases between them. The CDR3 totals 14 residues. The CDR3 nucleotides are TGTGCCAGCAGCTTCGTAGGGATGAACACTGAAGCTTTCTTT. Protein product: CASSFVGMNTEAFF.

The J gene is TRBJ1-4, the V gene TRBV7-9; 8 nucleotides match TRBD1. The V gene's germline CDR1 is SEHNR and CDR2 FQNEAQ (reference sequence). The CDR3 loop spans 16 amino acids. V was clipped by 5 bases and J by 8 bases; unmatched bases: 13. The CDR3 sequence is CASSRSLRQGSEKLFF. The CDR3 DNA reads as TGTGCCAGCAGCCGGAGCTTGAGACAGGGGAGCGAAAAACTGTTTTTT.

This chain uses TRBV6-1 with TRBJ1-3; D remains unclear. Trimming cost V 2 bases and J 2 bases, with 10 bases left between them. CDR3 length: 15 amino acids. Germline loops: CDR1 MNHNS, CDR2 SASEGT. In DNA, the CDR3 is TGTGCCAGCAGTGAAAACGGGATGGCTGGAAACACCATATATTTT. Translation: CASSENGMAGNTIYF.